These 23 T cell receptor beta chains originate from one sample sequenced in a study of cytomegalovirus exposure and HLA in healthy donors. Amplification used 60 Vbeta primers and 13 Jbeta primers. Profiled with immunoSEQ multiplex PCR; TCRdb holds only in-frame clones, not every one. The table lists around 140,000 clones, roughly 73% of them singletons. Sequencing used PBMCs. These receptors originate from a man aged 35 to 55 in good health and CMV-seronegative.

The chain links TRBV29-1 to TRBJ2-2; 10 positions match TRBD1. V shed 6 bases, J shed 6 bases, and the junction held 7 bases outside the gene matches. Germline V gene sequence: CDR1 SQVTM, CDR2 ANQGSEA. The CDR3 length is 14 residues. The CDR3: CSVADRGRAGELFF. The CDR3 coding sequence is TGCAGCGTGGCCGACAGGGGGCGAGCCGGGGAGCTGTTTTTT.

The table lists this clone with a few counts. The CDR3 DNA follows: TGTGCCAGCAGTCTGACAAATCAGCCCCAGCATTTT. This encodes CASSLTNQPQHF. This rearrangement joins TRBV6-1 to TRBJ1-5; D ambiguous. V shed 5 bases and J shed 4 bases, with 6 bases lying between them. CDR1 is MNHNS, CDR2 SASEGT, per germline. CDR3 size: 12 residues.

V gene TRBV19 combines with J gene TRBJ1-5; 10 bases agree with TRBD1. The junction had 5 bases not matched to a gene; V was cut back by 1 base and J by 2 bases. Germline V gene data show CDR1 as LNHDA and CDR2 as SQIVND (reference sequence). The CDR3 extends over 17 amino acids. This chain's CDR3 is CASSIVLGTGGNQPQHF. In nucleotides, the CDR3 is TGTGCCAGTAGTATAGTACTCGGGACAGGGGGCAATCAGCCCCAGCATTTT.

The chain joins TRBV6-5 to TRBJ2-2, with 8 nucleotides matching TRBD2. The CDR3 spans 15 residues. Looked up from germline, CDR1 is MNHEY and CDR2 is SVGAGI. V gave up 5 bases and J gave up 0 bases; unmatched junction bases: 2. The CDR3 loop reads CASSTGLANTGELFF. Here the CDR3 DNA reads TGTGCCAGCAGTACGGGACTAGCGAACACCGGGGAGCTGTTTTTT.

CDR3 DNA: TGTGCCAGCAGCCCCCCCGGAGCTGTGCTTTATGGCTACACCTTC. It yields the protein CASSPPGAVLYGYTF. V is TRBV9 and J is TRBJ1-2; D gene uncertain. Between the trimmed V and J ends, which lost 4 bases and 5 bases, there was a span of 18 bases. CDR3 length equals 15 residues. Germline CDR1 and CDR2: SGDLS and YYNGEE.

The CDR3, as DNA: TGTGCCAGCAGTTCAGGGTGGGTGGGCCAAGAGACCCAGTACTTC. Translated, it gives CASSSGWVGQETQYF. The rearrangement links TRBV28 to TRBJ2-5; D perhaps matches TRBD1 (5 bases). Germline V gene lookup returns CDR1 MDHEN and CDR2 SYDVKM. V lost 4 bases and J 1 base, leaving 13 bases between the germline ends. This CDR3 has 15 residues.

The chain employs TRBV4-2 and TRBJ2-1; D is unclear. There are 16 residues in the CDR3. Germline CDR1 LGHNA, CDR2 YNFKEQ. Trimming removed 0 bases at V and 6 bases at J, with 15 bases between. The CDR3, as DNA: TGTGCCAGCAGCCAAGATCTCCCATCAGGAACCAATGAGCAGTTCTTC. Protein sequence: CASSQDLPSGTNEQFF.

V is TRBV7-2 and J is TRBJ1-1; a weak D match, TRBD1 (6 bases). V was shortened by 1 base and J by 3 bases, with 18 bases between the two germline ends. The germline V gene encodes CDR1 SGHTA and CDR2 FQGNSA. CDR3 length: 17 residues. CDR3 DNA sequence: TGTGCCAGCAGCTTAGTGGGGCGGGGGGCTTGGGACACTGAAGCTTTCTTT. Protein sequence: CASSLVGRGAWDTEAFF.

The chain links TRBV4-1 to TRBJ1-1; D is ambiguous. The CDR3 extends over 16 amino acids. V lost 0 bases and J lost 0, with 11 bases in between. Germline assignment: CDR1 MGHRA and CDR2 YSYEKL. The DNA for the CDR3 is TGCGCCAGCAGCCAAGATCCCGACACACTGAACACTGAAGCTTTCTTT. Its translation: CASSQDPDTLNTEAFF.

The chain couples TRBV9 to TRBJ1-5; the D is unclear. The CDR3 sequence is 15 residues long. The V end lost 2 bases, the J end lost 5 bases, and 14 bases lay between the germline ends. Looked up from germline, CDR1 is SGDLS and CDR2 is YYNGEE. In DNA form, the CDR3 reads TGTGCCAGCAGCGTTAGTCCCGAACGGGATCAGCCCCAGCATTTT. Its translation: CASSVSPERDQPQHF.

This clone occurred once. V and J are TRBV4-1 and TRBJ1-2, with 9 positions matching TRBD1. V lost 0 bases to trimming and J lost 4 bases; unmatched junction nucleotides: 9. Germline-derived CDR1 and CDR2 are MGHRA and YSYEKL. The CDR3 spans 17 residues. The CDR3 DNA reads TGCGCCAGCAGCCAAGATAGCTATGGGACAGGGTTCTATGGCTACACCTTC. It yields the protein CASSQDSYGTGFYGYTF.

The rearrangement joins TRBV7-9 to TRBJ2-7; 10 positions match TRBD1. The CDR3 contains 15 residues. The V gene's germline CDR1 is SEHNR and CDR2 FQNEAQ (reference sequence). Trimming at V came to 4 bases and at J to 3 bases, leaving 6 bases not matched to a gene. The CDR3 nucleotides read TGTGCCAGCAGCTCGGGACAGGGGAATTTCTACGAGCAGTACTTC. Its translation: CASSSGQGNFYEQYF.

V usage is TRBV5-1 and J usage is TRBJ2-7; 11 bases align to TRBD1. With 5 bases clipped from V and 3 bases from J, the junction kept 4 bases outside the gene matches. This CDR3 is built from 14 residues. Germline CDR1 and CDR2: SGHRS and YFSETQ. The chain's CDR3 is CASRGQGEVYEQYF. The CDR3 region has the DNA TGCGCCAGCAGGGGACAGGGGGAGGTCTACGAGCAGTACTTC.

The chain links TRBV5-6 to TRBJ2-7; TRBD1 matches 9 bases. Germline V gene data show CDR1 as SGHDT and CDR2 as YYEEEE. V trimming: 0 bases; J trimming: 6 bases; junction bases outside the gene matches: 7. This CDR3 is built from 15 residues. This CDR3 is CASSLGAGQGREQYF. The CDR3 bases are TGTGCCAGCAGCTTGGGGGCGGGACAGGGCCGCGAGCAGTACTTC.

This clone turned up a few times. The chain combines TRBV6-5 with TRBJ1-2; 7 bases are shared with TRBD1. V lost 5 bases, J lost 7 bases, and 13 bases stayed unmatched. Germline-derived CDR1 and CDR2 are MNHEY and SVGAGI. The CDR3 length is 15 residues. CDR3: CASSLTRQGVSGYTF. CDR3 bases: TGTGCCAGCAGTCTTACGAGACAGGGAGTGTCTGGCTACACCTTC.

V is TRBV2 and J is TRBJ1-1; 7 bases are shared with TRBD1. Trimming took 7 bases from V and 1 from J; bases not matched to a gene: 3. The CDR3 consists of 13 residues. Germline V gene sequence: CDR1 SNHLY, CDR2 FYNNEI. CDR3 sequence reads: CASTRDRNTEAFF. For the CDR3, the DNA is TGTGCCAGCACTCGGGACAGGAACACTGAAGCTTTCTTT.

This clone was picked up a small number of times. The V call is TRBV10-1, the J call TRBJ2-7; possibly TRBD1 for D (6 bases). Germline CDR1 and CDR2: WNHNN and SYGVQD (reference sequence). V dropped 3 bases and J dropped 3 bases, with 27 bases sitting between them. The CDR3 loop spans 19 amino acids. CDR3 bases: TGCGCCAGCAGTGAAGGAGAACAGGGACGGTTCTCCCCCCTCTACGAGCAGTACTTC. Protein product: CASSEGEQGRFSPLYEQYF.

The chain joins TRBV21-1 to TRBJ2-6; TRBD1 is taken as the D call from the table, unchecked against the DNA. TRBV21-1 is a pseudogene segment. This CDR3 region has 18 residues. CDR3 nucleotides: TGTGCCAGCAGCAAATCCTCTACAGGGTACTCTAAGGCCAACGTCCTGACTTTC. Translation: CASSKSSTGYSKANVLTF.

V and J are TRBV28 and TRBJ2-7; D not resolved. V dropped 3 bases and J dropped 2 bases, with 11 bases sitting between them. This CDR3 has 14 residues. In germline, CDR1 is MDHEN, CDR2 SYDVKM. As DNA, the CDR3 is TGTGCCAGCAGTTTTCGGGTCACTACCTACGAGCAGTACTTC. Translated: CASSFRVTTYEQYF.

The count of this clone is one. The chain is built from TRBV5-1 and TRBJ1-2, with D perhaps TRBD1 (6 bases). Germline values: CDR1 SGHRS, CDR2 YFSETQ. This CDR3 has 15 residues. The V and J ends lost 4 bases and 0 bases respectively, with 13 bases between them. The CDR3 nucleotides are TGCGCCAGCAGCAACATCGGACAGTCTAACTATGGCTACACCTTC. Protein: CASSNIGQSNYGYTF.

The chain joins TRBV7-8 to TRBJ2-7, with D uncertain. The CDR3 covers 13 residues. Germline V gene lookup returns CDR1 SGHVS and CDR2 FQNEAQ. Trimming removed 5 bases from V and 7 bases from J, with 15 bases in between. CDR3 nucleotides: TGTGCCAGCAGCCCACCGATCTACAGAGAGCAGTACTTC. It codes for CASSPPIYREQYF.

This clone was counted a single time. The chain's CDR3 is CASSPHNTDTQYF. The CDR3 bases are TGTGCCAGCAGTCCGCACAACACAGATACGCAGTATTTT. The chain combines TRBV28 with TRBJ2-3, with D hard to call. There are 13 residues in the CDR3. Germline assignment: CDR1 MDHEN and CDR2 SYDVKM. V dropped 5 bases and J dropped 2 bases, with 8 bases sitting between them. Based on the CDR3 plus reference TRBV28 and TRBJ2-3, the full variable domain is DVKVTQSSRYLVKRTGEKVFLECVQDMDHENMFWYRQDPGLGLRLIYFSYDVKMKEKGDIPEGYSVSREKKERFSLILESASTNQTSMYLCASSPHNTDTQYFGPGTRLTVL.

This sequence joins TRBV7-9 and TRBJ2-4, with 10 bases fitting TRBD2. The CDR3 totals 16 residues. Trimming cost V 5 bases and J 6 bases; bases outside gene matches: 10. Germline-derived CDR1 and CDR2 are SEHNR and FQNEAQ (reference sequence). CDR3 nucleotide sequence: TGTGCCAGCAGCCAAGCGGGGGGGCGGTTGGGAAACATTCAGTACTTC. Its protein product is CASSQAGGRLGNIQYF.